This T cell receptor beta chain appears in the sequencing data of a study of graft-versus-host responses after intestinal transplantation. Sequencing was performed with immunoSEQ multiplex PCR; in TCRdb, only in-frame clones are kept and a portion is missing. The sample consists of approximately 77,000 clones, about 90% of them appearing once. The receptor comes from a human patient who received an intestinal transplant, so some T cells may come from the graft donor. Specimen: PBMCs, collected 98 days after intestinal transplantation.

Written as DNA, the CDR3 is TGTGCCAGCTCACCCCGGACTAGCGGGTACGAGCAGTACTTC. Translated, it gives CASSPRTSGYEQYF. The V gene is TRBV18, the J gene TRBJ2-7, with 11 bases aligning to TRBD2. The germline V gene has CDR1 KGHSH and CDR2 LQKENI. Losses at the gene ends were 3 bases for V and 4 bases for J; bases not matched to a gene: 2. This CDR3 comprises 14 residues.